These 13 T cell receptor beta chains originate from one sample sequenced in a study of identifying expanded T cells in peripheral blood. Only in-frame clones appear in the TCRdb table, and some are missing; sequencing was by immunoSEQ multiplex PCR. This table holds around 75,000 clones, under 90% found once. Material: blood. The receptors derive from a person between 18 and 75 years old in good health.

V and J are TRBV6-1 and TRBJ2-1; D may be TRBD2 (6 bases). The germline CDR1 and CDR2 sequences are MNHNS and SASEGT. The CDR3 is 14 residues long. Deletions cut 5 bases from V and 7 bases from J, with 15 bases between. As DNA, the CDR3 is TGTGCCAGCAGTTCCATGTTCGGGAGAAATGAGCAGTTCTTC. This encodes CASSSMFGRNEQFF.

The chain employs TRBV7-4 and TRBJ1-1; no clear D. This CDR3 contains 18 residues. The germline V and J ends were trimmed by 1 base and 0 bases, with 18 bases remaining between them. Germline V gives CDR1 SGHVT, CDR2 SQSDAQ. The CDR3 spells CASSLGAGQIPMNTEAFF. In DNA, the CDR3 is TGTGCCAGCAGCTTAGGGGCGGGCCAGATTCCAATGAACACTGAAGCTTTCTTT.

This chain uses TRBV6-1 with TRBJ1-5; no reliable D call. This CDR3 has 15 amino acids. Germline V gene data show CDR1 as MNHNS and CDR2 as SASEGT. The germline V and J ends were trimmed by 3 bases and 0 bases, with 9 bases remaining between them. The CDR3 region has the DNA TGTGCCAGCAGTGATTCCGTATATAGCAATCAGCCCCAGCATTTT. This gives the protein CASSDSVYSNQPQHF.

This sequence joins TRBV6-1 and TRBJ2-1; 9 bases match TRBD1. Losses at the gene ends were 9 bases for V and 6 bases for J; bases not matched to a gene: 12. Germline V lookup: CDR1 MNHNS, CDR2 SASEGT. The CDR3 has 15 amino acids. The CDR3 DNA reads TGTGCCAGTGTACCGGGACAGGGTTGGTTCAATGAGCAGTTCTTC. As protein: CASVPGQGWFNEQFF.

This chain links TRBV19 with TRBJ2-7, with 8 bases identical to TRBD2. Germline CDR1 LNHDA, CDR2 SQIVND (reference sequence). The junction had 6 bases not matched to a gene; V was cut back by 2 bases and J by 3 bases. This CDR3 is 15 amino acids long. In DNA form, the CDR3 reads TGTGCCAGTAGTATAAGGCTAGCGGGCTACTACGAGCAGTACTTC. Protein product: CASSIRLAGYYEQYF.

The chain uses TRBV5-4 and TRBJ2-3, with a tentative D call TRBD2 (5 bases). The CDR3 length is 14 residues. Germline V CDR1 and CDR2: SGHNT, YYREEE (reference sequence). V was trimmed by 4 bases and J by 6 bases, leaving 15 bases between them. The DNA for the CDR3 is TGTGCCAGCAGCCCTGAGGGTAGGCGGGATACGCAGTATTTT. Its translation is CASSPEGRRDTQYF. The full variable domain, completed using reference TRBV5-4 and TRBJ2-3, is ETGVTQSPTHLIKTRGQQVTLRCSSQSGHNTVSWYQQALGQGPQFIFQYYREEENGRGNFPPRFSGLQFPNYSSELNVNALELDDSALYLCASSPEGRRDTQYFGPGTRLTVL.

The genes are TRBV25-1 and TRBJ1-2, with a tentative D call TRBD1 (6 bases). This CDR3 contains 12 residues. Germline CDR1 reads MGHDK; CDR2 reads SYGVNS. Trimming cost V 9 bases and J 6 bases, with 14 bases left between them. In nucleotides, the CDR3 is TGTGCCAGTTCAGGGGTGCGGAATGGCTACACCTTC. Translation gives CASSGVRNGYTF.

This clone was observed a single time. The V gene is TRBV18, the J gene TRBJ2-1, with TRBD1 matching 7 bases. This CDR3 comprises 15 residues. Germline V gene lookup returns CDR1 KGHSH and CDR2 LQKENI. After removal of 0 bases from V and 7 bases from J, the junction contained 6 bases not matched to a gene. CDR3 nucleotide sequence: TGTGCCAGCTCACCACCGAACAGGGGTGGAAATGAGCAGTTCTTC. The encoded protein is CASSPPNRGGNEQFF.

V is TRBV2 and J is TRBJ2-7; unclear D gene. The length of the CDR3 is 13 residues. Germline assignment: CDR1 SNHLY and CDR2 FYNNEI. The V and J ends lost 4 bases and 4 bases respectively, with 11 bases between them. The CDR3 here is CASSVGLMYEQYF. DNA of the CDR3: TGTGCCAGCAGTGTGGGTCTAATGTACGAGCAGTACTTC.

J is TRBJ2-7 and V is TRBV6-1; unclear D gene. Germline assignment: CDR1 MNHNS and CDR2 SASEGT. V shed 3 bases and J shed 3 bases, with 6 bases lying between them. The CDR3 has 12 amino acids. The chain's CDR3 is CASSEPYYEQYF. CDR3 DNA: TGTGCCAGCAGTGAGCCTTACTACGAGCAGTACTTC.

This clone was seen a single time. The J gene is TRBJ2-1, the V gene TRBV11-2; D ambiguous. CDR3 length equals 13 residues. The V gene's germline CDR1 is SGHAT and CDR2 FQNNGV. V was pared by 1 base and J by 10 bases, with 11 bases between. CDR3 nucleotide sequence: TGTGCCAGCAGCTTAGTAATCGTCGGGGAGCAGTTCTTC. Protein product: CASSLVIVGEQFF.

The chain links TRBV18 to TRBJ2-3, with D perhaps TRBD2 (6 bases). The ends were cut back, 2 bases at V and 3 bases at J, with 12 bases in the middle. Germline V CDR1 and CDR2: KGHSH, LQKENI. The CDR3 is 15 amino acids. CDR3 sequence reads: CASSPVGGPTDTQYF. The CDR3 region has the DNA TGTGCCAGCTCACCAGTTGGAGGGCCTACAGATACGCAGTATTTT. Full variable domain (outside the CDR3, taken from reference TRBV18 and TRBJ2-3): NAGVMQNPRHLVRRRGQEARLRCSPMKGHSHVYWYRQLPEEGLKFMVYLQKENIIDESGMPKERFSAEFPKEGPSILRIQQVVRGDSAAYFCASSPVGGPTDTQYFGPGTRLTVL.

The CDR3 sequence is CASSLNPAGQETQYF. The DNA of the CDR3 is TGTGCCAGCAGCTTAAACCCGGCGGGCCAAGAGACCCAGTACTTC. The rearrangement uses TRBV7-2 and TRBJ2-5; a weak D match, TRBD2 (5 bases). The germline CDR1 and CDR2 sequences are SGHTA and FQGNSA. Trimming took 2 bases from V and 1 from J, leaving 11 bases between them. This CDR3 spans 15 amino acids. Full variable domain (remainder filled in from reference TRBV7-2 and TRBJ2-5): GAGVSQSPSNKVTEKGKDVELRCDPISGHTALYWYRQSLGQGLEFLIYFQGNSAPDKSGLPSDRFSAERTGGSVSTLTIQRTQQEDSAVYLCASSLNPAGQETQYFGPGTRLLVL.